This TCR beta chain stems from a study of patients and donors after allogeneic stem cell transplantation. TCRdb called the RT-PCR reads again in MiXCR, with one record for every CDR3 protein. Of 150,000 to 250,000 distinct CDR3 sequences listed, around two fifths were seen once; the top ten hold about 33%. The germline V gene has CDR1 LGHNA and CDR2 YSLEER. The V end was cut by 1 base, the J end by 0 bases, with 15 bases between. The CDR3 has 18 amino acids. Sequenced material: blood, either unsorted or a sorted T cell fraction (not recorded which). The gene calls are TRBV4-3 and TRBJ2-2; no clear D gene. The sequence came from a human donor who was either an allogeneic HSCT recipient or a stem cell or donor lymphocyte infusion donor (not recorded which). It is not recorded whose cells these are; they may come from a transplant donor. This CDR3 is CASSQAFEGFANTGELFF. CDR3 DNA sequence: TGCGCCAGCAGCCAAGCATTTGAAGGCTTCGCGAACACCGGGGAGCTGTTTTTT.